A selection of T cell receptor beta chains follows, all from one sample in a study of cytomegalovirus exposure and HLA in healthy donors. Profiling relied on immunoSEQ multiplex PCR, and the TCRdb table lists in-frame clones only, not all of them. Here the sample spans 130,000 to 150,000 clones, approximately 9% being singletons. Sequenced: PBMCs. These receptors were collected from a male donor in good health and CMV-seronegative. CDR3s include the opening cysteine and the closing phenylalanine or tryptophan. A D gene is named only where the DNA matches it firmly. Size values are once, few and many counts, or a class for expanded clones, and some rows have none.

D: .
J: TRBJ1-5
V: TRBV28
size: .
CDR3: CASNPLGAVWGNQPQHF
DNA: TGTGCCAGCAACCCGCTGGGGGCGGTCTGGGGCAATCAGCCCCAGCATTTT

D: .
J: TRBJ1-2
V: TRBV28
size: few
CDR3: CASSLSWPLAYGYTF
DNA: TGTGCCAGCAGTTTATCGTGGCCCCTAGCCTATGGCTACACCTTC

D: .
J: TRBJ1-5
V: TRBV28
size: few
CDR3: CASSTDTSNQPQHF
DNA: TGTGCCAGCAGTACCGACACAAGCAATCAGCCCCAGCATTTT

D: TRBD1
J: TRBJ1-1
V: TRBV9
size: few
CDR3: CASSSPTGWNTEAFF
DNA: TGTGCCAGCAGCTCTCCGACAGGGTGGAACACTGAAGCTTTCTTT

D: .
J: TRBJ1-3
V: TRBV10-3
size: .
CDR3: CAISESPGDRNTIYF
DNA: TGTGCCATCAGTGAGTCTCCGGGAGATCGAAACACCATATATTTT

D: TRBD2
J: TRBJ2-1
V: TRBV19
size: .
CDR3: CASSRTGGFSDEQFF
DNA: TGTGCCAGTAGTAGGACGGGGGGGTTTTCGGATGAGCAGTTCTTC

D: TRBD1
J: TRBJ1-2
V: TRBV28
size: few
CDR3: CASSLGDRAYYGYTF
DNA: TGTGCCAGCAGTTTGGGGGACAGGGCCTACTATGGCTACACCTTC

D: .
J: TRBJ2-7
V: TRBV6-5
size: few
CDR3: CASSYSAREVDEQYF
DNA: TGTGCCAGCAGTTACTCGGCCAGGGAAGTCGACGAGCAGTACTTC

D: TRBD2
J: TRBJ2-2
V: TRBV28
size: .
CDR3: CASSPTAGGVTGELFF
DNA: TGTGCCAGCAGCCCCACAGCGGGGGGCGTCACCGGGGAGCTGTTTTTT

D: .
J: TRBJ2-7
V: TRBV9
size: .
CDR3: CASSVDAVMAYEQYF
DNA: TGTGCCAGCAGCGTAGATGCAGTAATGGCCTACGAGCAGTACTTC

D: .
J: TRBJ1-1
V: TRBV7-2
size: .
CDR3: CASSLAGGGPEAFF
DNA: TGTGCCAGCAGCTTAGCGGGGGGGGGCCCCGAAGCTTTCTTT

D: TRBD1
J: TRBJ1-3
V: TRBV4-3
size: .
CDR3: CASSQGLDRGSGNTIYF
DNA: TGCGCCAGCAGCCAAGGGTTGGACAGGGGGTCTGGAAACACCATATATTTT

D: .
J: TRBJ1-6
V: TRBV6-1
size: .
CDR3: CASSEVSASSYNSPLHF
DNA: TGTGCCAGCAGTGAAGTGTCAGCTAGCTCCTATAATTCACCCCTCCACTTT

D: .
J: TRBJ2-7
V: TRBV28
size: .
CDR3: CASSLSNGYSYEQYF
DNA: TGTGCCAGCAGTTTATCGAACGGTTACTCCTACGAGCAGTACTTC

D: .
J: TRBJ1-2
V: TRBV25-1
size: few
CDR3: CASSDSLGYTF
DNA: TGTGCCAGCAGTGACTCTTTAGGCTACACCTTC

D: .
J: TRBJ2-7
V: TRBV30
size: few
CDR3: CAWSVRAYEQYF
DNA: TGTGCCTGGAGTGTACGAGCCTACGAGCAGTACTTC

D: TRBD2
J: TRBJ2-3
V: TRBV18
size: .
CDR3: CASSTTSGRDTQYF
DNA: TGTGCCAGCTCAACTACTAGCGGGAGAGATACGCAGTATTTT

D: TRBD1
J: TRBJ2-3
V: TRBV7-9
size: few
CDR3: CASNKGAGSTDTQYF
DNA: TGTGCCAGCAACAAGGGGGCAGGCAGCACAGATACGCAGTATTTT

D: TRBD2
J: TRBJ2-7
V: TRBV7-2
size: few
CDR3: CASSLERPTSGGIRQYF
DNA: TGTGCCAGCAGCTTAGAACGGCCGACTAGCGGGGGGATAAGGCAGTACTTC

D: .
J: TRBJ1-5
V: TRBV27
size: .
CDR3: CASRQGFPSNQPQHF
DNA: TGTGCCAGCAGACAGGGTTTCCCTAGCAATCAGCCCCAGCATTTT

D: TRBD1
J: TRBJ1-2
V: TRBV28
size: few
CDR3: CASRRTGGTYGYTF
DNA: TGTGCCAGCAGGCGGACAGGGGGCACCTATGGCTACACCTTC

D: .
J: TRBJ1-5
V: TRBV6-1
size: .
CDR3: CASRAWEGNQPQHF
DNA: TGTGCCAGCAGGGCATGGGAGGGGAATCAGCCCCAGCATTTT